Below are 5 T cell receptor beta chains sequenced from a single sample in a study of regulatory T cells in long-lasting Graves disease. The sample's time point: persistent/refractory GD, antithyroid drugs over 5 years with positive TRAb. With RNA extracted from PBMCs as input, the TCR library was made. Construction of TCR beta libraries relied on iRepertoire HTBI primers and on Arm-PCR targeting CDR3 regions. MiXCR was run by TCRdb on the multiplex PCR reads, yielding one entry per CDR3 protein. The sample contains about 470,000 distinct CDR3 sequences, less than 25% of which appear only once. This specimen was peripheral blood mononuclear cells (PBMCs), taken when the disease was refractory, from a patient treated with antithyroid drugs. The receptor source for this set is a female donor with Graves disease.

This clonotype was counted many times. The chain uses TRBV28 and TRBJ1-2; 11 nucleotides agree with TRBD1. This CDR3 is built from 15 residues. V gave up 5 bases and J gave up 5 bases; unmatched junction bases: 7. The germline V gene encodes CDR1 MDHEN and CDR2 SYDVKM. CDR3 nucleotides: TGTGCCAGCAGTCCGGACAGGGGGCGTTCTTATGGCTACACCTTC. Amino acids: CASSPDRGRSYGYTF.

Ten or more counts support this clonotype. V gene TRBV28 combines with J gene TRBJ2-5; the D call may be TRBD1 or TRBD2 (5 bases each). This CDR3 region has 14 residues. Trimming took off 3 bases at V and 3 bases at J, with 11 bases between the two ends. Germline-derived CDR1 and CDR2 are MDHEN and SYDVKM. The CDR3 spells CASSLRQGEETQYF. As DNA, the CDR3 is TGTGCCAGCAGTTTGAGGCAGGGAGAAGAGACCCAGTACTTC.

This clonotype was found many times. This chain joins TRBV6-2 or TRBV6-3 and TRBJ2-4, with D tentatively TRBD1 or TRBD2 (5 bases each). This CDR3 comprises 11 residues. Germline CDR1 and CDR2: MNHEY and SVGEGT. V lost 4 bases to trimming and J lost 12 bases, with 10 bases between them. DNA of the CDR3: TGTGCCAGCAGTTGGGCAGGGACTCAGTACTTC. It encodes CASSWAGTQYF.

V and J are TRBV18 and TRBJ1-1; D is uncertain. Trimming took 3 bases from V and 0 from J, leaving 5 bases between them. From germline, CDR1 is KGHSH and CDR2 LQKENI. CDR3 length: 13 residues. The CDR3 nucleotides read TGTGCCAGCTCACCCATGATGAACACTGAAGCTTTCTTT. As protein: CASSPMMNTEAFF.

This clonotype was counted ten times or more. The chain links TRBV2 to TRBJ2-1, with TRBD2 identical over 8 bases. Germline CDR1 reads SNHLY; CDR2 reads FYNNEI. The CDR3 loop spans 16 amino acids. V trimming: 8 bases; J trimming: 9 bases; junction bases outside the gene matches: 18. The CDR3 reads CASAAVVAGGGGEQFF. Here the CDR3 DNA reads TGTGCCAGCGCCGCCGTCGTCGCGGGAGGTGGAGGTGAGCAGTTCTTC.